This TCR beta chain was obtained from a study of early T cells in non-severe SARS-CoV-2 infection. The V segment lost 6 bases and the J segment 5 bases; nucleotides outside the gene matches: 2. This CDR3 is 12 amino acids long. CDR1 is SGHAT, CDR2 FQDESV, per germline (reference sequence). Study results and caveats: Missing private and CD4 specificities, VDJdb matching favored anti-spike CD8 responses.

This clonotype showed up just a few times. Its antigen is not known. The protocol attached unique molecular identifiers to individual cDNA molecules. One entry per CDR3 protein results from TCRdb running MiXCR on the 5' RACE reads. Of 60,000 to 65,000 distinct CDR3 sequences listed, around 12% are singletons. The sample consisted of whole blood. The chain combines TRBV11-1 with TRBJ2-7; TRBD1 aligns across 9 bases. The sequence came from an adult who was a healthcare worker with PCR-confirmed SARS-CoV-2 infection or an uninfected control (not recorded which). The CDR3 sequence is CASRGTGNEQYF. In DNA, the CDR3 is TGTGCCAGCAGAGGGACAGGGAACGAGCAGTACTTC.